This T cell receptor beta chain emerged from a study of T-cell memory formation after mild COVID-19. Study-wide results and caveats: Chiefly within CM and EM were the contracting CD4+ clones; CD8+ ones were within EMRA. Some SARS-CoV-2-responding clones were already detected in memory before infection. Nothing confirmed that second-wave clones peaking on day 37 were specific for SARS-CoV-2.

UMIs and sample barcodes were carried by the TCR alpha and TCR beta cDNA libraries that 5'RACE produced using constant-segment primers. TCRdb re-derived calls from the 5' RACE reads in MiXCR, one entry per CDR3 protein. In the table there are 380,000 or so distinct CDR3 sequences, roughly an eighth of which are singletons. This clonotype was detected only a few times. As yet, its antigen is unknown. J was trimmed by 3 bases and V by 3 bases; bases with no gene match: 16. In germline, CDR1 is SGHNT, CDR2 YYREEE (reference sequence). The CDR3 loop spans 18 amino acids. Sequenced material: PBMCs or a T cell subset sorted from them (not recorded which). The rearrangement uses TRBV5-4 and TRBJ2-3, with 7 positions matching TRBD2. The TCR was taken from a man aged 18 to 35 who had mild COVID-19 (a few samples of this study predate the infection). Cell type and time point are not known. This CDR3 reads CASSSLAALGGMTDTQYF. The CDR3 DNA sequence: TGTGCCAGCAGCTCTCTAGCGGCCCTAGGAGGTATGACAGATACGCAGTATTTT.